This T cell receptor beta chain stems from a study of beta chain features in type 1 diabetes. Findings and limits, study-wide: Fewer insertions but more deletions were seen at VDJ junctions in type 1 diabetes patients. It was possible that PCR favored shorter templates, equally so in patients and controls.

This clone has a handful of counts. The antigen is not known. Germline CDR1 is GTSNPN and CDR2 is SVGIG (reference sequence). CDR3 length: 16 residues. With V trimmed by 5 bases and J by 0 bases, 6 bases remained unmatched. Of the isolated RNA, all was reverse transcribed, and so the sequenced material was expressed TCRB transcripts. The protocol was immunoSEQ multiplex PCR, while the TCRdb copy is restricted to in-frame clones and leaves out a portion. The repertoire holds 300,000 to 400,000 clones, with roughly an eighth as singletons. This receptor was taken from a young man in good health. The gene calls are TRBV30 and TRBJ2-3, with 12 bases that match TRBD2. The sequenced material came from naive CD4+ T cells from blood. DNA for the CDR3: TGTGCCTGGCGACTAGCGGGAGCCACTAGCACAGATACGCAGTATTTT. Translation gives CAWRLAGATSTDTQYF.